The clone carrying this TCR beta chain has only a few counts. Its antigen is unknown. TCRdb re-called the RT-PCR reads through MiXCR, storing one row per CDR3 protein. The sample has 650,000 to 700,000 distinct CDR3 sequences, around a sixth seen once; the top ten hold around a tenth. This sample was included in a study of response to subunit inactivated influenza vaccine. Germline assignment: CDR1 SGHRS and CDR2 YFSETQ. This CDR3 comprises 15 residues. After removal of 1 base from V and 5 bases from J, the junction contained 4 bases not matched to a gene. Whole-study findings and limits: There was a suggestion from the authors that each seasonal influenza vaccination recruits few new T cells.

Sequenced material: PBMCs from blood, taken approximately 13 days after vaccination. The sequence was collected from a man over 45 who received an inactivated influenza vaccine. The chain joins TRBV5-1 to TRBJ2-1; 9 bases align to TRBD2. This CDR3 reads CASSLRPSGDNEQFF. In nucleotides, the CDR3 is TGCGCCAGCAGCTTGAGGCCTAGCGGGGACAATGAGCAGTTCTTC.